The 13 T cell receptor beta chains in this list originate from one sample, sequenced in a study of blood T cells in healthy people across ages. A second PCR, run for about 7 to 12 cycles, used a sample-barcoded 5' primer plus a J-beta primer mix. TCRdb reprocessed the 5' RACE reads with MiXCR, giving one entry per CDR3 protein. This table holds roughly 1.7 million distinct CDR3 sequences, about 35% found once. Specimen: blood. The receptors were sampled from a woman aged 30 to 39 in good health.

This clonotype appeared many times. The V call is TRBV5-1, the J call TRBJ2-7; 8 nucleotides agree with TRBD2. The ends lost 4 bases at V and 0 bases at J; junction bases unmatched: 9. The V gene's germline CDR1 is SGHRS and CDR2 YFSETQ. The CDR3 contains 16 residues. The CDR3 nucleotides read TGCGCCAGCAGCGGCGGCGCGGGAGGAATCTCCTACGAGCAGTACTTC. Translated, it gives CASSGGAGGISYEQYF.

This chain links TRBV12-3 or TRBV12-4 with TRBJ1-4, with unresolved D. Trimming took 7 bases from V and 5 from J, leaving 11 bases between them. The CDR3 length is 13 residues. CDR3 region: CASTHSGNEKLFF. The CDR3 region has the DNA TGTGCCAGCACTCATTCTGGGAATGAAAAACTGTTTTTT.

The chain couples TRBV6-2 or TRBV6-3 to TRBJ2-1; D is ambiguous. The germline V gene has CDR1 MNHEY and CDR2 SVGEGT. This CDR3 region has 16 residues. Trimming left V 5 bases short and J 3 bases short, with 17 bases between. The CDR3 coding sequence is TGTGCCAGCAGTCACGATCGACCGGAAGGCTACAATGAGCAGTTCTTC. This encodes CASSHDRPEGYNEQFF.

The chain links TRBV7-9 to TRBJ1-2; TRBD1 is a possible D gene (5 bases). Germline V gives CDR1 SEHNR, CDR2 FQNEAQ (reference sequence). The germline V and J ends were trimmed by 2 bases and 5 bases, with 18 bases remaining between them. The CDR3 is made up of 16 amino acids. CDR3 coding DNA: TGTGCCAGCAGCTTAAGTGGGGCAGCTACCTCGTATGGCTACACCTTC. This sequence encodes CASSLSGAATSYGYTF.

This clonotype has only a few counts. The rearrangement links TRBV5-4 to TRBJ1-2; D is possibly TRBD1 (6 bases). The ends were cut back, 6 bases at V and 4 bases at J, with 13 bases in the middle. There are 13 residues in the CDR3. Germline V gene sequence: CDR1 SGHNT, CDR2 YYREEE (reference sequence). For the CDR3, the DNA is TGTGCCAGCACCTCGGACAGAACCTATGGCTACACCTTC. Translating it yields CASTSDRTYGYTF. Full variable domain (rest looked up from reference TRBV5-4 and TRBJ1-2): ETGVTQSPTHLIKTRGQQVTLRCSSQSGHNTVSWYQQALGQGPQFIFQYYREEENGRGNFPPRFSGLQFPNYSSELNVNALELDDSALYLCASTSDRTYGYTFGSGTRLTVV.

This clonotype appeared a few times. This chain connects TRBV14 to TRBJ2-7; perhaps TRBD2 as D (6 bases). Germline loops: CDR1 SGHDN, CDR2 FVKESK. The CDR3 spans 18 residues. V gave up 0 bases and J gave up 0 bases, with 18 bases separating them. CDR3 amino acids: CASSQERSWAGSSYEQYF. CDR3 in DNA: TGTGCCAGCAGCCAAGAGAGGTCCTGGGCGGGATCCTCCTACGAGCAGTACTTC.

In this sample, this clonotype turned up once. This sequence joins TRBV4-1 and TRBJ1-2; TRBD1 agrees at 7 bases. The CDR3 has 14 amino acids. J gave up 4 bases and V 6 bases, and 8 bases lay outside the gene matches. Per the germline V gene, CDR1 is MGHRA and CDR2 is YSYEKL. The CDR3 here is CASRRQGDGYGYTF. CDR3 bases: TGCGCCAGCAGAAGGCAGGGGGATGGCTATGGCTACACCTTC.

This clonotype turned up a few times. The chain employs TRBV5-1 and TRBJ2-7; perhaps TRBD2 as D (5 bases). V lost 0 bases and J 2 bases, leaving 15 bases between the germline ends. The germline V gene encodes CDR1 SGHRS and CDR2 YFSETQ. The CDR3 is 16 residues long. CDR3 residues: CASSLATSGIPYEQYF. The CDR3, as DNA: TGCGCCAGCAGCTTGGCAACTTCCGGGATTCCCTACGAGCAGTACTTC.

The gene calls are TRBV6-1 and TRBJ2-1; 8 nucleotides line up with TRBD2. The V gene's germline CDR1 is MNHNS and CDR2 SASEGT. Trimming cost V 2 bases and J 6 bases; bases outside gene matches: 9. This CDR3 spans 16 amino acids. The CDR3 bases are TGTGCCAGCAGTGAACCACCTGCCGGGGGGGGCAATGAGCAGTTCTTC. Its protein is CASSEPPAGGGNEQFF.

The table lists this clonotype with a count of one. The gene calls are TRBV29-1 and TRBJ2-4; 9 nucleotides match TRBD1. The CDR3 is made up of 13 amino acids. In germline, CDR1 is SQVTM, CDR2 ANQGSEA. After removal of 6 bases from V and 13 bases from J, the junction contained 13 bases not matched to a gene. In nucleotides, the CDR3 is TGCAGCGTGGGGACAGGGAACTCCTACAAGCAGTACTTC. This encodes CSVGTGNSYKQYF.

This clonotype has a handful of counts. The gene calls are TRBV2 and TRBJ2-3, with 8 bases that match TRBD2. The CDR3 totals 15 residues. J gave up 4 bases and V 7 bases, and 10 bases lay outside the gene matches. Germline lookup yields CDR1 SNHLY and CDR2 FYNNEI. CDR3 region: CASKAGRGGADTQYF. The CDR3 region has the DNA TGTGCCAGCAAAGCGGGCCGGGGGGGAGCAGATACGCAGTATTTT.

The chain joins TRBV27 to TRBJ2-5, with 9 bases lining up with TRBD2. The J call is doubtful: the DNA matches TRBJ2-7 better. Per germline, CDR1 MNHEY and CDR2 SMNVEV (reference sequence). This CDR3 contains 15 residues. The DNA of the CDR3 is TGTGCCAGCAGTCCCGGGACTAGCAGGGGATACGAGCAGTACTTC. Its translation is CASSPGTSRGYEQYF.

This clonotype turned up a few times. The V and J genes are TRBV20-1 and TRBJ1-5, with TRBD1 matching 9 bases. The CDR3 loop spans 16 amino acids. The germline V gene has CDR1 DFQATT and CDR2 SNEGSKA (reference sequence). Trimming cost V 6 bases and J 0 bases; bases outside gene matches: 9. CDR3 sequence: CSAKTGGVYSNQPQHF. Here the CDR3 DNA reads TGCAGTGCCAAGACAGGGGGTGTCTATAGCAATCAGCCCCAGCATTTT.